Shown below are 18 T cell receptor beta chains from a single sample sequenced in a study of T cells after yellow fever vaccination. TCRdb redid the calling of the 5' RACE reads with MiXCR, one entry per CDR3 protein. In the table there are approximately 550,000 distinct CDR3 sequences, over 15% of which are singletons. The sample in question was PBMCs, obtained 15 days after the yellow fever booster vaccination. The source is a young man who received the YFV17D yellow fever vaccine.

This clonotype showed up just a few times. The V call is TRBV20-1, the J call TRBJ2-1; 12 bases match TRBD2. The CDR3 runs to 16 residues. With 1 base clipped from V and 3 bases from J, the junction kept 4 bases outside the gene matches. Germline CDR1 and CDR2: DFQATT and SNEGSKA (reference sequence). The CDR3 region is CSARGLAGEIYNEQFF. In DNA form, the CDR3 reads TGCAGTGCTAGAGGACTAGCGGGAGAGATCTACAATGAGCAGTTCTTC.

This chain connects TRBV5-1 to TRBJ2-1, with 7 bases fitting TRBD1. The germline gives CDR1 SGHRS, CDR2 YFSETQ. The ends lost 8 bases at V and 8 bases at J; junction bases unmatched: 7. This CDR3 spans 12 amino acids. CDR3 loop: CASSEGAHEQFF. The CDR3 DNA is TGCGCCAGTTCCGAGGGGGCACATGAGCAGTTCTTC. Looking up the rest from reference TRBV5-1 and TRBJ2-1 gives the full variable domain: KAGVTQTPRYLIKTRGQQVTLSCSPISGHRSVSWYQQTPGQGLQFLFEYFSETQRNKGNFPGRFSGRQFSNSRSEMNVSTLELGDSALYLCASSEGAHEQFFGPGTRLTVL.

The rearrangement uses TRBV20-1 and TRBJ2-7; the match to TRBD2 covers 8 bases. This CDR3 spans 15 amino acids. Germline V CDR1 and CDR2: DFQATT, SNEGSKA (reference sequence). After removal of 0 bases from V and 1 base from J, the junction contained 5 bases not matched to a gene. CDR3 sequence reads: CSARDGLANSYEQYF. DNA for the CDR3: TGCAGTGCTAGAGATGGACTAGCAAATTCCTACGAGCAGTACTTC.

The table lists this clonotype with a few counts. V gene TRBV20-1 combines with J gene TRBJ2-1; D is undetermined. V lost 3 bases and J lost 0, with 9 bases in between. Germline CDR1 is DFQATT and CDR2 is SNEGSKA (reference sequence). This CDR3 has 14 residues. The CDR3 loop reads CSASVGSSYNEQFF. CDR3 sequence (DNA): TGCAGTGCTAGTGTGGGCTCCTCCTACAATGAGCAGTTCTTC.

The CDR3 reads CASSPAGRSNQPQHF. CDR3 coding DNA: TGTGCCAGCAGCCCCGCTGGACGAAGCAATCAGCCCCAGCATTTT. The rearrangement joins TRBV7-9 to TRBJ1-5; D gene unclear. Trimming cost V 5 bases and J 1 base, with 12 bases left between them. CDR3 length: 15 amino acids. In germline, CDR1 is SEHNR, CDR2 FQNEAQ (reference sequence).

The rearrangement uses TRBV10-3 and TRBJ2-3; TRBD2 matches at 11 bases. The CDR3 contains 14 residues. CDR1 is ENHRY, CDR2 SYGVKD, per germline. V dropped 6 bases and J dropped 4; count of bases not matched to a gene: 3. The CDR3 region has the DNA TGTGCCATCAGATTAGCGGGAGGGGCAGATACGCAGTATTTT. It yields the protein CAIRLAGGADTQYF.

The chain uses TRBV6-1 and TRBJ2-3, with D possibly matching TRBD2 (6 bases). The CDR3 sequence is 13 residues long. Deletions cut 8 bases from V and 2 bases from J, with 11 bases between. Germline V lookup: CDR1 MNHNS, CDR2 SASEGT. The CDR3 here is CASGRFDTDTQYF. CDR3 nucleotide sequence: TGTGCCAGCGGGAGGTTTGACACAGATACGCAGTATTTT.

This chain connects TRBV24-1 to TRBJ2-3; D possibly corresponds to TRBD1 (6 bases). Looked up from germline, CDR1 is KGHDR and CDR2 is SFDVKD. The CDR3 is made up of 15 amino acids. The CDR3 reads CAACDSRQVTDTQYF. The CDR3 DNA is TGTGCGGCCTGTGATTCACGACAGGTCACAGATACGCAGTATTTT.

In regard to this clonotype: Germline and junction disagree at one end, which may indicate a read error. The chain recombines TRBV20-1 with TRBJ2-1; 13 bases agree with TRBD2. The CDR3 loop spans 11 amino acids. CDR1 and CDR2 (germline): DFQATT, SNEGSKA (reference sequence). CDR3 nucleotides: TGCAGTGCTACCTGGACTAGCGGGAGAATCTTC. Its protein is CSATWTSGRIF.

This clonotype was found a few times. The chain carries TRBV5-4 and TRBJ2-7; 13 nucleotides match TRBD2. V gave up 3 bases and J gave up 10 bases; unmatched junction bases: 7. The germline CDR1 and CDR2 sequences are SGHNT and YYREEE (reference sequence). The CDR3 extends over 14 amino acids. CDR3 nucleotides: TGTGCCAGCAGCTCCGGACTAGCGGGAGTCGCTCAGTACTTC. Amino acids: CASSSGLAGVAQYF.

This clonotype was detected only a few times. The chain combines TRBV5-1 with TRBJ2-7; D not resolved. Germline values: CDR1 SGHRS, CDR2 YFSETQ. Trimming took off 5 bases at V and 0 bases at J, with 15 bases between the two ends. The CDR3 spans 15 residues. The CDR3 DNA reads TGCGCCAGCAGTTCCCCGAACCTGGGCTCCTACGAGCAGTACTTC. It encodes CASSSPNLGSYEQYF. The full variable domain, rest sourced from reference TRBV5-1 and TRBJ2-7, is KAGVTQTPRYLIKTRGQQVTLSCSPISGHRSVSWYQQTPGQGLQFLFEYFSETQRNKGNFPGRFSGRQFSNSRSEMNVSTLELGDSALYLCASSSPNLGSYEQYFGPGTRLTVT.

About this clonotype itself: At one boundary the junction diverges from the germline segment, which might be a read error. The chain uses TRBV6-1 and TRBJ1-5, with D possibly being TRBD1 (6 bases). The germline CDR1 and CDR2 sequences are MNHNS and SASEGT. The CDR3 covers 13 residues. The CDR3 DNA reads as TGTGCCAGCAGAGGGGGAGGGGGTCAGCCCCAGCCTTTT. It is translated as CASRGGGGQPQPF.

In its sample, this clonotype was seen a few times. In DNA, the CDR3 is TGTGCCAGCAGTCCCCCGAGGGGACCTAGCACAGATACGCAGTATTTT. Protein product: CASSPPRGPSTDTQYF. The chain is built from TRBV6-1 and TRBJ2-3; D tentatively fits TRBD1 or TRBD2 (5 bases each). Deletions cut 5 bases from V and 0 bases from J, with 15 bases between. The CDR3 extends over 16 amino acids. Per the germline V gene, CDR1 is MNHNS and CDR2 is SASEGT.

This clonotype was seen a handful of times. The chain combines TRBV24-1 with TRBJ2-1; D is unclear. The CDR3 is 16 residues long. Germline V gene lookup returns CDR1 KGHDR and CDR2 SFDVKD. Deletions cut 1 base from V and 4 bases from J, with 13 bases between. The CDR3 DNA follows: TGTGCCACCAGTGATTTAATCCCTGGGCGGTACAATGAGCAGTTCTTC. It yields the protein CATSDLIPGRYNEQFF.

This clonotype was seen repeatedly, ten times or more. This chain links TRBV5-1 with TRBJ2-2; a possible D gene is TRBD1 (5 bases). V lost 4 bases, J lost 0 bases, and 10 bases lay in between. Germline CDR1 SGHRS, CDR2 YFSETQ. The CDR3 is 15 residues long. For the CDR3, the DNA is TGCGCCAGCAGCCCTCAGGGCGCGAACACCGGGGAGCTGTTTTTT. It specifies CASSPQGANTGELFF.

The chain is built from TRBV6-5 and TRBJ2-3; no definite D call. The V end lost 7 bases, the J end lost 5 bases, and 10 bases lay between the germline ends. The CDR3 totals 12 residues. CDR1 and CDR2 (germline): MNHEY, SVGAGI. The CDR3 protein is CASTRSGDTQYF. The CDR3 coding sequence is TGTGCCAGCACCCGATCTGGAGATACGCAGTATTTT.

There are a few counts of this clonotype. The V call is TRBV21-1, the J call TRBJ2-7; the table's D call, TRBD2, was not checked against the DNA. TRBV21-1 is a pseudogene segment. The CDR3 spans 17 residues. The CDR3 protein is CASSKALEREVKDEQYF. CDR3 nucleotide sequence: TGTGCCAGCAGCAAAGCGCTTGAGAGGGAGGTAAAGGACGAGCAGTACTTC.

J is TRBJ2-6 and V is TRBV3-1; D unresolved. Germline CDR1 reads LGHDT; CDR2 reads YNNKEL (reference sequence). The ends were cut back, 8 bases at V and 3 bases at J, with 14 bases in the middle. The CDR3 sequence is 15 residues long. In DNA, the CDR3 is TGTGCCAGCGGGGAAAGTGTGGGTGGGGCCAACGTCCTGACTTTC. This sequence encodes CASGESVGGANVLTF.